This T cell receptor (beta chain) was recovered during a study of shared clonotypes between healthy human individuals. Study details: Three CD4 naive, three CD4 memory, two CD8 naive and one CD8 memory plate were used per donor. Overall study findings and caveats: Four donors held approximately 4.5% of naive CD4 clonotypes in common.

As regards this clone: No antigen is known for it.

Naive CD8 cells, CD45RO-negative and positively selected for CCR7, excluded terminally differentiated effector memory CD45RA+ cells. Sequenced by immunoSEQ multiplex PCR; TCRdb stores in-frame clones only, minus some. The table includes about 1,800,000 clones, about 95% detected once. The ends lost 5 bases at V and 7 bases at J; junction bases unmatched: 5. Germline lookup yields CDR1 MNHNY and CDR2 SVGAGI (reference sequence). The CDR3 runs 14 residues. V gene TRBV6-6 combines with J gene TRBJ1-6; 7 bases are a match to TRBD1. The receptor's source is a young man in good health. The source material was naive CD8+ T cells sorted from blood. In DNA, the CDR3 is TGTGCCAGCAGTGACCGGGACAGCAATTCACCCCTCCACTTT. Amino acid sequence: CASSDRDSNSPLHF.